This TCR beta chain was observed in a study of cytomegalovirus exposure and HLA in healthy donors. Study-wide results and limits: The classifier was said to identify cytomegalovirus status with high specificity and sensitivity. It was found in a later analysis that first-cohort TCR clusters tended to co-occur in the 100 to 150 validation repertoires.

Repertoires were generated with immunoSEQ multiplex PCR, while TCRdb's copy carries only in-frame clones and drops some. The table includes about 360,000 clones, more than 80% detected once. This CDR3 spans 13 amino acids. V was shortened by 8 bases and J by 4 bases, with 15 bases between the two germline ends. Per germline, CDR1 MNHEY and CDR2 SVGAGI. A word on this clone: The antigen remains undetermined.

The material sequenced was PBMCs. The receptor was derived from a young woman in good health and CMV-seronegative. The gene calls are TRBV6-5 and TRBJ2-7, with D unclear. Here the CDR3 reads CASAARPDYEQYF. CDR3 in DNA: TGTGCCAGCGCCGCTCGCCCAGATTACGAGCAGTACTTC.